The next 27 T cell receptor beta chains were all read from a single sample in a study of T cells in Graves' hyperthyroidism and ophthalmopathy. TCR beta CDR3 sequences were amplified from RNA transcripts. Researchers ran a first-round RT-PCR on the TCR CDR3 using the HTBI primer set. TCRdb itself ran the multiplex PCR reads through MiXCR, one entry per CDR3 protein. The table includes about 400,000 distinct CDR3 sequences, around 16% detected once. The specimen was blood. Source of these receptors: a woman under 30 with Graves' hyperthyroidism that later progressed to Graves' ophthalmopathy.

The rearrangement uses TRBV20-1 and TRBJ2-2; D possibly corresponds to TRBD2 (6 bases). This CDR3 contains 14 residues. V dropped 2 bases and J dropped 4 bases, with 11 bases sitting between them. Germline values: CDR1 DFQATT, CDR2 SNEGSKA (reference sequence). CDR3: CSARHGGSTGELFF. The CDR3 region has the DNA TGCAGTGCTAGACATGGAGGGAGCACCGGGGAGCTGTTTTTT.

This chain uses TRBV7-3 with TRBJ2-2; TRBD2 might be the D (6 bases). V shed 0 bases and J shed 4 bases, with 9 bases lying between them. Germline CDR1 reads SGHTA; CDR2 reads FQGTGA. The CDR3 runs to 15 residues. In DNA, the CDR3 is TGTGCCAGCAGCTTAACCGGGAGTGGCACCGGGGAGCTGTTTTTT. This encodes CASSLTGSGTGELFF.

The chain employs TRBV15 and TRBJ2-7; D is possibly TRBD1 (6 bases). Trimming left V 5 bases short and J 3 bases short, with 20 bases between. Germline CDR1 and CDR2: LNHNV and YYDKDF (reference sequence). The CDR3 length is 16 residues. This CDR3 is CATSGSRGILVYEQYF. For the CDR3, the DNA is TGTGCCACCAGCGGCTCGAGGGGGATTCTTGTCTACGAGCAGTACTTC.

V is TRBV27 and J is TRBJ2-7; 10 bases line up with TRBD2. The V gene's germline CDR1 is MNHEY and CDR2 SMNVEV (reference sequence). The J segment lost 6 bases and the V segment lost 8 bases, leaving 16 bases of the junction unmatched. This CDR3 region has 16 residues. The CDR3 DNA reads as TGTGCCAGCGGAATCCGGAGAGCGGGGGGGTCCCCCGAGCAGTACTTC. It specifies CASGIRRAGGSPEQYF.

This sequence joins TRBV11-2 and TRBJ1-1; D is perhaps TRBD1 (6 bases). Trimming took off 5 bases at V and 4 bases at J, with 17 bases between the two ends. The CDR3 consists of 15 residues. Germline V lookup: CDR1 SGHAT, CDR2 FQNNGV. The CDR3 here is CASSASGRGSTEAFF. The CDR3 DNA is TGTGCCAGCAGCGCCTCAGGCAGGGGTAGCACTGAAGCTTTCTTT.

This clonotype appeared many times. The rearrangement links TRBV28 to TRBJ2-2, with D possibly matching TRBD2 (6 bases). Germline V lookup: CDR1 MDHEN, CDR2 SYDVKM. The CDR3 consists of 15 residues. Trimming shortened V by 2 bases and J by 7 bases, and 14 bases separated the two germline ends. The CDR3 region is CASSLERVRGGELFF. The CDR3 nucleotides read TGTGCCAGCAGTTTAGAGCGGGTGCGAGGCGGGGAGCTGTTTTTT.

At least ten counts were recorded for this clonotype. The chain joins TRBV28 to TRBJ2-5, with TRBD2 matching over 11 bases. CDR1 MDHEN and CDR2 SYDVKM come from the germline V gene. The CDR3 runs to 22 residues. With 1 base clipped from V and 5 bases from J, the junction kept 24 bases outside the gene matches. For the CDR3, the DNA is TGTGCCAGCAGTTTATACTTGAGGGACCCTGGCCGCATTCTAGCGGGAGGTGAGACCCAGTACTTC. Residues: CASSLYLRDPGRILAGGETQYF.

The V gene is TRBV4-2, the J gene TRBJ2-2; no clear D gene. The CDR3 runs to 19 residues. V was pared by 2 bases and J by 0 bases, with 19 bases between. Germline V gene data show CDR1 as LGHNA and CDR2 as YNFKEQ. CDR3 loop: CASSQFAGSHDANTGELFF. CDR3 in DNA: TGTGCCAGCAGCCAATTTGCCGGTTCCCATGACGCGAACACCGGGGAGCTGTTTTTT.

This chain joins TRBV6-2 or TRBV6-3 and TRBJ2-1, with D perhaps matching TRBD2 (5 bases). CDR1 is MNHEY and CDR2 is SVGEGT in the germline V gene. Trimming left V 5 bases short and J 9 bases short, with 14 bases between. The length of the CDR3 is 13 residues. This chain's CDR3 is CASSKRTVGEQFF. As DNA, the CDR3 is TGTGCCAGCAGTAAACGGACTGTCGGTGAGCAGTTCTTC.

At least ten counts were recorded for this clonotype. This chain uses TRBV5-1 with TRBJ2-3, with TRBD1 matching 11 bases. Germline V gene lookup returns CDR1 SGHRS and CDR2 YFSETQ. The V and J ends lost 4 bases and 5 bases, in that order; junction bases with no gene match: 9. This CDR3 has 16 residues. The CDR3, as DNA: TGCGCCAGCAGCCTATCCACCGGGACAGGGGGAGATACGCAGTATTTT. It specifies CASSLSTGTGGDTQYF.

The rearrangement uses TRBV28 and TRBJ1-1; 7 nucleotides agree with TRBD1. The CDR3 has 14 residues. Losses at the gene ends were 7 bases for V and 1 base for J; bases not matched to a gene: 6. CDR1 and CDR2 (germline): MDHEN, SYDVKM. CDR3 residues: CASTTPGGNTEAFF. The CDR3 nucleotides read TGTGCCAGCACCACCCCAGGGGGGAACACTGAAGCTTTCTTT.

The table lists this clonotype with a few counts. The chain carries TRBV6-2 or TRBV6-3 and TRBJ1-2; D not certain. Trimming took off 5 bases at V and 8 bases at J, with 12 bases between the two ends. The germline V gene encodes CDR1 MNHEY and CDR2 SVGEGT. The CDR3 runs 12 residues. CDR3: CASSEERRGYTF. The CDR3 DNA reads TGTGCCAGCAGTGAGGAGCGTCGGGGCTACACCTTC.

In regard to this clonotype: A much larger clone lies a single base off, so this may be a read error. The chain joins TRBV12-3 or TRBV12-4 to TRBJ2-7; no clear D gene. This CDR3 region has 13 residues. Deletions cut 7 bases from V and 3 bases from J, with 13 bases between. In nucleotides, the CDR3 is TGTGCCAGCATCCATTCGAATGACTACGAGCAGTACTTC. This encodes CASIHSNDYEQYF.

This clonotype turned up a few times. The CDR3 bases are TGTGCCAGCAGCTTTGATCCAGGGGGCACTGAAGCTTTCTTT. It is translated as CASSFDPGGTEAFF. This chain uses TRBV5-6 with TRBJ1-1, with 7 bases lining up with TRBD1. Trimming removed 2 bases from V and 4 bases from J; junction bases left unmatched: 5. The germline V gene has CDR1 SGHDT and CDR2 YYEEEE. This CDR3 region has 14 residues.

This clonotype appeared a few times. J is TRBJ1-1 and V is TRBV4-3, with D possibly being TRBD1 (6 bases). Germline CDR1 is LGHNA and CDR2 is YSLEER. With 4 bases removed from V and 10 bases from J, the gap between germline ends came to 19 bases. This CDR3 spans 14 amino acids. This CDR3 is CASSLSTGPPGAFF. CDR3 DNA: TGCGCCAGCAGCCTATCGACAGGACCCCCAGGAGCTTTCTTT.

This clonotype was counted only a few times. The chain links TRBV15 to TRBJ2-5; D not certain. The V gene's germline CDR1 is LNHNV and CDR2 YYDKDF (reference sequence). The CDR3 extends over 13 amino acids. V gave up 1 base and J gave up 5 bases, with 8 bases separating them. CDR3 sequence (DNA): TGTGCCACCAGCAGAGTTAAGTCGGAGACCCAGTACTTC. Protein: CATSRVKSETQYF. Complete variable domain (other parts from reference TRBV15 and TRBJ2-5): DAMVIQNPRYQVTQFGKPVTLSCSQTLNHNVMYWYQQKSSQAPKLLFHYYDKDFNNEADTPDNFQSRRPNTSFCFLDIRSPGLGDTAMYLCATSRVKSETQYFGPGTRLLVL.

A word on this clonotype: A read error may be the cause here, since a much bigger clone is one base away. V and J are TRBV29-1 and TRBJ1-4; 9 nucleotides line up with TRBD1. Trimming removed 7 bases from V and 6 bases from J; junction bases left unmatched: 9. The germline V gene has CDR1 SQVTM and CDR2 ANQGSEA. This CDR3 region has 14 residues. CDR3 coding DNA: TGCAGCGCTTGGACAGGGGTTCCTGATGAAAAACTGTTTTTT. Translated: CSAWTGVPDEKLFF.

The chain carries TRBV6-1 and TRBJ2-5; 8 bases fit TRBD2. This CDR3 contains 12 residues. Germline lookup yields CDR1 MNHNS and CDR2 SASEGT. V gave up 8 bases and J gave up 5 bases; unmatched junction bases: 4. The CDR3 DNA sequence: TGTGCCAGCCAAACGGGGGGGGAGACCCAGTACTTC. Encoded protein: CASQTGGETQYF.

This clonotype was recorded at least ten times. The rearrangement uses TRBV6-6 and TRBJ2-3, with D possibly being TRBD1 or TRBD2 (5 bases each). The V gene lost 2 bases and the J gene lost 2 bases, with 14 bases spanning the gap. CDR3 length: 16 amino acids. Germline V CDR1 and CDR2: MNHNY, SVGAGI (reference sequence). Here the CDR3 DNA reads TGTGCCAGCAGTTACCCAAAGGGGACCCACACAGATACGCAGTATTTT. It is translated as CASSYPKGTHTDTQYF.

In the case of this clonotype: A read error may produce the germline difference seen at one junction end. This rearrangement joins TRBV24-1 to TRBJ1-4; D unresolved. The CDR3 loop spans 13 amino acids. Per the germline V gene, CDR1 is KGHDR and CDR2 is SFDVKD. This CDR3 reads CATSAATNKKLFF. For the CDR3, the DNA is TGTGCCACCAGCGCTGCGACTAATAAAAAACTGTTTTTT.

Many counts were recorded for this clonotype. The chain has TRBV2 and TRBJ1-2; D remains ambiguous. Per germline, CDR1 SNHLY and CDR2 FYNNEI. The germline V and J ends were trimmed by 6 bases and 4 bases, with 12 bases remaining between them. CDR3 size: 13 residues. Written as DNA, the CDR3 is TGTGCCAGCAGCCATAAACAGTCCTATGGCTACACCTTC. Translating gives CASSHKQSYGYTF.

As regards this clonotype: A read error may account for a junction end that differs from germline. The CDR3 loop is CASGQDSHSNTGELFF. The CDR3 nucleotides read TGTGCCAGCGGCCAAGATTCCCATTCGAACACCGGGGAGCTGTTTTTT. The V gene is TRBV4-2, the J gene TRBJ2-2, with no clear D. There are 16 residues in the CDR3. From germline, CDR1 is LGHNA and CDR2 YNFKEQ.

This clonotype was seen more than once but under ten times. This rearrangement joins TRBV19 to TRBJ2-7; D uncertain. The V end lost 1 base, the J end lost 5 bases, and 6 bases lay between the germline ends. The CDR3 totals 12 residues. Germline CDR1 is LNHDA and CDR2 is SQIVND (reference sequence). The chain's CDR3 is CASSIVGDEQYF. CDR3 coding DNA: TGTGCCAGTAGTATAGTTGGGGACGAGCAGTACTTC.

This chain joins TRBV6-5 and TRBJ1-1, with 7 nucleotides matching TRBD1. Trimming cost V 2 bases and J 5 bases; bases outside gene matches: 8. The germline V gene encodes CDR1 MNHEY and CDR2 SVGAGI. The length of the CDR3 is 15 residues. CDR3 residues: CASSYKRGRNTEAFF. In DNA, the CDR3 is TGTGCCAGCAGTTACAAGAGGGGGCGTAATACTGAAGCTTTCTTT.

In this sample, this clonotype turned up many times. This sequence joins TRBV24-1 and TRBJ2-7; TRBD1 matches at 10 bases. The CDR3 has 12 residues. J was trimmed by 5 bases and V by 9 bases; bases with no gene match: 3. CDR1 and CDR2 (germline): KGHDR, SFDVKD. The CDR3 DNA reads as TGTGCCACCGGGACAGGGGTGGACGAGCAGTACTTC. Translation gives CATGTGVDEQYF.

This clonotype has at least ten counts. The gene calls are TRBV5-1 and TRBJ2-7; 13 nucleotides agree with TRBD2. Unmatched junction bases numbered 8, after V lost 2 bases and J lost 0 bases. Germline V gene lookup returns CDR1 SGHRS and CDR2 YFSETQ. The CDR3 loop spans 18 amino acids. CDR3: CASSLGGTSGEYSYEQYF. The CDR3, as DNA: TGCGCCAGCAGCTTAGGTGGGACTAGCGGGGAATACTCCTACGAGCAGTACTTC.

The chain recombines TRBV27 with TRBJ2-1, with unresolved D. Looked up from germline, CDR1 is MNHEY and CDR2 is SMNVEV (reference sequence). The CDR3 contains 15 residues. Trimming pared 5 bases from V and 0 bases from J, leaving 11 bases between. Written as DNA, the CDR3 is TGTGCCAGCAGTATGCGGCCGCACTCCTACAATGAGCAGTTCTTC. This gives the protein CASSMRPHSYNEQFF.